Below are 19 T cell receptor beta chains sequenced from a single sample in a study of blood T cells in healthy people across ages. Alongside a J-beta primer mix, a sample-barcoded 5' primer served in a second PCR lasting about 7 to 12 cycles. Via MiXCR, TCRdb re-called the 5' RACE reads, giving one row per CDR3 protein. The table includes approximately 1.5 million distinct CDR3 sequences, 34% detected once. Sequences were obtained from blood. The receptors come from a woman aged 25-40 years in good health.

This clonotype was counted only a few times. The chain's CDR3 is CASSITGGGQPQHF. The DNA for the CDR3 is TGTGCCAGCAGCATAACAGGAGGGGGTCAGCCCCAGCATTTT. V and J are TRBV6-2 or TRBV6-3 and TRBJ1-5; tentatively, D is TRBD1 (6 bases). Germline CDR1 and CDR2: MNHEY and SVGEGT. The length of the CDR3 is 14 residues. V shed 6 bases and J shed 6 bases, with 15 bases lying between them.

In its sample, this clonotype was seen a few times. The chain uses TRBV27 and TRBJ1-5; D remains unclear. With 0 bases removed from V and 0 bases from J, the gap between germline ends came to 9 bases. The CDR3 covers 16 residues. CDR1 is MNHEY and CDR2 is SMNVEV in the germline V gene (reference sequence). The DNA for the CDR3 is TGTGCCAGCAGTTTATCACCAGCCTATAGCAATCAGCCCCAGCATTTT. It yields the protein CASSLSPAYSNQPQHF.

On this clonotype: A junction end diverges from the germline sequence, so it may reflect a read error. The V call is TRBV14, the J call TRBJ2-3; tentative D call: TRBD2 (6 bases). Germline V CDR1 and CDR2: SGHDN, FVKESK. CDR3 length: 16 amino acids. CDR3 residues: CACSQGGFTNTDTQYF. DNA for the CDR3: TGTGCCTGCAGCCAAGGAGGGTTCACCAACACAGATACGCAGTATTTT.

A few counts support this clonotype. The chain carries TRBV4-2 and TRBJ2-2; D is perhaps TRBD1 or TRBD2 (5 bases each). The CDR3 consists of 14 residues. The germline V gene encodes CDR1 LGHNA and CDR2 YNFKEQ. V dropped 6 bases and J dropped 6 bases, with 14 bases sitting between them. CDR3 in DNA: TGTGCCAGCAGATTTAGTGGGACGGCCGGGGAGCTGTTTTTT. This encodes CASRFSGTAGELFF.

This clonotype has more than one count but fewer than ten. The chain joins TRBV7-7 to TRBJ2-1; TRBD2 agrees at 9 bases. Per the germline V gene, CDR1 is SSHAT and CDR2 is FNYEAQ (reference sequence). With 4 bases clipped from V and 9 bases from J, the junction kept 4 bases outside the gene matches. The CDR3 totals 13 residues. CDR3 in amino acids: CASSSGTSSEQFF. CDR3 DNA: TGTGCCAGCAGCTCGGGGACTAGCAGTGAGCAGTTCTTC.

Concerning this clonotype itself: At one boundary the junction diverges from the germline segment, which might be a read error. The chain is built from TRBV9 and TRBJ2-7, with D possibly matching TRBD2 (6 bases). The CDR3 is 12 amino acids. CDR1 is SGDLS, CDR2 YYNGEE, per germline. The CDR3 spells CVSSVGGAEQYF. In DNA, the CDR3 is TGTGTCAGCAGCGTAGGAGGGGCCGAGCAGTACTTC. The whole variable domain, remainder taken from reference TRBV9 and TRBJ2-7, is DSGVTQTPKHLITATGQRVTLRCSPRSGDLSVYWYQQSLDQGLQFLIQYYNGEERAKGNILERFSAQQFPDLHSELNLSSLELGDSALYFCVSSVGGAEQYFGPGTRLTVT.

This clonotype was recorded a few times. J is TRBJ2-5 and V is TRBV20-1, with TRBD2 matching over 8 bases. The germline CDR1 and CDR2 sequences are DFQATT and SNEGSKA (reference sequence). Germline trimming cut 0 bases from V and 2 bases from J; bases unmatched to any gene: 8. The CDR3 consists of 16 residues. This CDR3 reads CSARDWWLAGQETQYF. The CDR3 nucleotides read TGCAGTGCTAGAGATTGGTGGTTAGCGGGGCAAGAGACCCAGTACTTC.

The gene calls are TRBV18 and TRBJ2-5; 11 bases map to TRBD1. The CDR3 covers 15 residues. Germline lookup yields CDR1 KGHSH and CDR2 LQKENI. Trimming cost V 5 bases and J 2 bases; bases outside gene matches: 4. The CDR3 spells CASSWGQGVQETQYF. The CDR3 coding sequence is TGTGCCAGCTCATGGGGACAGGGGGTGCAAGAGACCCAGTACTTC.

This clonotype has just one count. V usage is TRBV6-5 and J usage is TRBJ1-1; D call uncertain. Between the trimmed V and J ends, which lost 2 bases and 4 bases, there was a span of 11 bases. This CDR3 has 14 residues. Germline-derived CDR1 and CDR2 are MNHEY and SVGAGI. The CDR3: CASSYMERITEAFF. The CDR3 DNA is TGTGCCAGCAGTTACATGGAACGGATCACTGAAGCTTTCTTT.

The V gene is TRBV7-9, the J gene TRBJ1-2, with TRBD1 as a possible D gene (5 bases). Between the trimmed V and J ends, which lost 5 bases and 4 bases, there was a span of 11 bases. The CDR3 contains 13 residues. CDR1 SEHNR and CDR2 FQNEAQ come from the germline V gene (reference sequence). The chain's CDR3 is CASSHQGGYGYTF. In nucleotides, the CDR3 is TGTGCCAGCAGCCATCAGGGCGGCTATGGCTACACCTTC.

The J gene is TRBJ2-1, the V gene TRBV7-2; D gene ambiguous. This CDR3 comprises 15 residues. V was shortened by 1 base and J by 4 bases, with 11 bases between the two germline ends. Germline V gives CDR1 SGHTA, CDR2 FQGNSA. CDR3 region: CASSLVADPYNEQFF. The DNA for the CDR3 is TGTGCCAGCAGCTTAGTGGCAGATCCTTACAATGAGCAGTTCTTC.

This chain links TRBV6-2 or TRBV6-3 with TRBJ2-1; 9 positions agree with TRBD2. The ends lost 1 base at V and 8 bases at J; junction bases unmatched: 6. The CDR3 totals 15 residues. CDR1 is MNHEY and CDR2 is SVGEGT in the germline V gene. Here the CDR3 reads CASSYLAGARDEQFF. In nucleotides, the CDR3 is TGTGCCAGCAGTTACTTAGCGGGGGCGCGGGATGAGCAGTTCTTC.

This clonotype was detected once. The rearrangement uses TRBV7-2 and TRBJ2-1; 8 nucleotides line up with TRBD2. This CDR3 has 13 residues. With 8 bases clipped from V and 6 bases from J, the junction kept 6 bases outside the gene matches. CDR1 is SGHTA, CDR2 FQGNSA, per germline. Written as DNA, the CDR3 is TGTGCCAGCGATAGCGGGGCGTCCAATGAGCAGTTCTTC. This encodes CASDSGASNEQFF.

This clonotype showed up just a few times. The chain uses TRBV14 and TRBJ1-6; 7 positions match TRBD1. This CDR3 has 16 amino acids. The ends lost 2 bases at V and 2 bases at J; junction bases unmatched: 3. Germline CDR1 and CDR2: SGHDN and FVKESK. The DNA of the CDR3 is TGTGCCAGCAGCCAAATGGGGACAGCCTATAATTCACCCCTCCACTTT. Encoded protein: CASSQMGTAYNSPLHF.

The J gene is TRBJ1-1, the V gene TRBV20-1; no clear D gene. From germline, CDR1 is DFQATT and CDR2 SNEGSKA (reference sequence). The V end was cut by 1 base, the J end by 0 bases, with 12 bases between. The CDR3 extends over 15 amino acids. The CDR3 loop is CSARGSEVMNTEAFF. CDR3 bases: TGCAGTGCTAGAGGGTCGGAGGTAATGAACACTGAAGCTTTCTTT.

V and J are TRBV7-9 and TRBJ1-2, with D unresolved. With 6 bases removed from V and 4 bases from J, the gap between germline ends came to 12 bases. The CDR3 loop spans 13 amino acids. Germline V gene lookup returns CDR1 SEHNR and CDR2 FQNEAQ (reference sequence). The CDR3 DNA reads TGTGCCAGCAGTAGCCAGGCTACCTATGGCTACACCTTC. Protein: CASSSQATYGYTF.

The chain carries TRBV4-2 and TRBJ2-3, with 10 bases aligning to TRBD2. Germline-derived CDR1 and CDR2 are LGHNA and YNFKEQ. The junction had 12 bases not matched to a gene; V was cut back by 4 bases and J by 8 bases. This CDR3 has 16 residues. CDR3 sequence reads: CASSPPGAGGPGTQYF. The CDR3 DNA reads TGTGCCAGCAGCCCCCCGGGAGCGGGAGGGCCGGGTACGCAGTATTTT.

This chain joins TRBV24-1 and TRBJ2-1, with 7 nucleotides matching TRBD2. CDR3 size: 14 residues. The V gene end was trimmed by 7 bases and the J gene end by 0 bases; junction bases not matched to a gene: 2. Germline V gene lookup returns CDR1 KGHDR and CDR2 SFDVKD. The CDR3 region has the DNA TGTGCCACCAGCTCGGGGGGCTCCTACAATGAGCAGTTCTTC. Its translation: CATSSGGSYNEQFF.

V is TRBV6-1 and J is TRBJ2-1; 8 bases map to TRBD1. V lost 4 bases and J lost 13; bases outside the gene matches: 3. The V gene's germline CDR1 is MNHNS and CDR2 SASEGT. The CDR3 runs 11 residues. The CDR3 nucleotides read TGTGCCAGCAGTGTTACAGGGGGTCAGTTCTTC. This gives the protein CASSVTGGQFF.